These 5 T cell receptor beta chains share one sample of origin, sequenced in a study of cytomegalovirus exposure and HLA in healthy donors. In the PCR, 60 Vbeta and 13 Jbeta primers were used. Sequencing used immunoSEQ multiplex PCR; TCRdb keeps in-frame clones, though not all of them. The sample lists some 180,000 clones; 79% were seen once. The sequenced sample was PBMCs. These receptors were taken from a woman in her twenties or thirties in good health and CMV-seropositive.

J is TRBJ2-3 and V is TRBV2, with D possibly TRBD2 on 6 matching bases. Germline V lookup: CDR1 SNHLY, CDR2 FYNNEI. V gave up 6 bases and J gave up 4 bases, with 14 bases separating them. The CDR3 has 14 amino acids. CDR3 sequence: CASRLSGGADTQYF. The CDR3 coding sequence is TGTGCCAGCAGGCTTAGCGGAGGCGCAGATACGCAGTATTTT.

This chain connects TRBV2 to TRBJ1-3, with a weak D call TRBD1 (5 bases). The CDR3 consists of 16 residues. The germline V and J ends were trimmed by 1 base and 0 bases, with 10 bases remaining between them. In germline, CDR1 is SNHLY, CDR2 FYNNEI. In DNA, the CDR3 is TGTGCCAGCAGTGAAGAGGGGAGGGACTCTGGAAACACCATATATTTT. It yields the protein CASSEEGRDSGNTIYF.

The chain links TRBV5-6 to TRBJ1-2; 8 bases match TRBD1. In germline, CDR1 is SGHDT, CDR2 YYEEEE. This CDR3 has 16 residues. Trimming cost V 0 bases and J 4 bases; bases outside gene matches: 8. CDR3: CASSLAETGEFYGYTF. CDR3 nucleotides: TGTGCCAGCAGCTTGGCGGAGACAGGGGAGTTCTATGGCTACACCTTC.

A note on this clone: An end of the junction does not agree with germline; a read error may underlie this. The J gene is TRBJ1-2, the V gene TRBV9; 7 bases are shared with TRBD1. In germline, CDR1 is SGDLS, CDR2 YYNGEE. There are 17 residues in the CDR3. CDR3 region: CASSVGSSRDSGYDYTF. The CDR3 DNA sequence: TGTGCCAGCAGCGTAGGTAGTAGCAGGGACAGTGGATATGACTACACCTTC. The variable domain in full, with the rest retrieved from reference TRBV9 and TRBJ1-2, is DSGVTQTPKHLITATGQRVTLRCSPRSGDLSVYWYQQSLDQGLQFLIQYYNGEERAKGNILERFSAQQFPDLHSELNLSSLELGDSALYFCASSVGSSRDSGYDYTFGSGTRLTVV.

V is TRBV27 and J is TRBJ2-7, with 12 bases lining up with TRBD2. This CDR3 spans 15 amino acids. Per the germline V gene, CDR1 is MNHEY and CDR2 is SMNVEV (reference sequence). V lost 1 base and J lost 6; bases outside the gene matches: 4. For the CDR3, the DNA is TGTGCCAGCAGTTTATACGCTAGCGGGAGGGTCGAGCAGTACTTC. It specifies CASSLYASGRVEQYF.